One and the same sample provided the 3 T cell receptor beta chains below, sequenced in a study of regulatory and conventional T cells in RAG deficiency. TCRdb keeps only in-frame clones here, not all; method: immunoSEQ multiplex PCR. The profile shows around 22,000 clones, 85% to 95% of them singletons. Conventional CD4+ T cells were sorted from blood as CD25-low CD127-high cells. The sample was also linked to a second study, of regulatory T cells. As reported in that work: The PCR used 52 TRBV and 13 TRBJ primers.

The sample consisted of CD4+ T cells sorted from blood. Receptor source: a human donor in good health.

The CDR3 loop reads CASRGWTLGEQYF. In DNA, the CDR3 is TGTGCCAGCAGGGGGTGGACCCTGGGGGAGCAGTACTTC. The chain recombines TRBV28 with TRBJ2-7; D is unclear. The germline CDR1 and CDR2 sequences are MDHEN and SYDVKM. Trimming pared 6 bases from V and 7 bases from J, leaving 16 bases between. There are 13 residues in the CDR3.

This clone was picked up one time. The chain recombines TRBV10-1 with TRBJ2-5, with TRBD2 as a possible D gene (6 bases). The germline V gene has CDR1 WNHNN and CDR2 SYGVQD (reference sequence). The CDR3 runs 15 residues. Trimming took off 1 base at V and 7 bases at J, with 16 bases between the two ends. This CDR3 is CASSEFGGSIRTQYF. DNA of the CDR3: TGCGCCAGCAGTGAGTTTGGGGGGTCAATTCGGACCCAGTACTTC.

The J gene is TRBJ1-4, the V gene TRBV25-1; D remains ambiguous. The V gene lost 4 bases and the J gene lost 4 bases, with 10 bases spanning the gap. Looked up from germline, CDR1 is MGHDK and CDR2 is SYGVNS. The CDR3 totals 14 residues. CDR3 amino acids: CASSVRHDNEKLFF. The CDR3 coding sequence is TGTGCCAGCAGTGTGCGACACGATAATGAAAAACTGTTTTTT.